This T cell receptor (beta chain) was identified in a study of siplizumab effects on memory and regulatory T cells. Study-wide results and caveats: Proliferating Tregs from siplizumab cultures lacked functional confirmation of suppression. Among alloreactive clones, only a minor fraction mapped to unstimulated subsets. Alloreactive sequences traceable to unstimulated CD4+ memory cells declined significantly under siplizumab.

On this clone itself: Its matching antigen is unknown.

CDR1 MNHNY and CDR2 SVGAGI come from the germline V gene (reference sequence). The CDR3 length is 14 residues. V shed 2 bases and J shed 0 bases, with 8 bases lying between them. Roughly 10^5 TCR templates were assayed per sample. Profiled with immunoSEQ multiplex PCR; TCRdb holds only in-frame clones, not every one. The table shows approximately 100,000 clones, with approximately 92% occurring only once. The sequencing sample was made of non-Treg CD4+ T cells sorted from blood. The TCR was taken from a human donor in good health. The chain recombines TRBV6-6 with TRBJ2-7; D is unclear. CDR3 coding DNA: TGTGCCAGCAGTTACCTGGATCTCTCCTACGAGCAGTACTTC. It encodes CASSYLDLSYEQYF.